The present entry profiles one T cell receptor beta chain with its context. Its antigen specificity is not known. Qualities for individual bases were not recorded, and no much larger clone is one base off. The germline V gene (reference sequence) provides CDR1 MNHEY and CDR2 SMNVEV. The CDR3 goes from the cysteine to the phenylalanine over 15 residues. Of all the DNA, just the CDR3 is kept, 45 bases in frame from base 1. Trimming takes 2 bases off V and 7 bases off J; junction bases not matched to a gene: 10. The entry originates in a study of cytomegalovirus exposure and HLA in healthy donors (TCRdb year 2017). Describing the broader study: An earlier analysis of about 530 of the donors reported about 260 Gb of sequence data and around 120 million unique TCR beta sequences obtained from about 170 million T cells. An early release covering roughly 580 HLA-typed donors comprised approximately 290 gigabases of sequencing data and some 79 million unique TCR sequences. Of the 300 to 400 genotyped donors, roughly 80% fell in the genetic ancestry cluster associated with self-reported Caucasian donors. The study aimed to test whether cataloging public T cell receptors could reveal signatures of past pathogen exposure. The study used immunosequencing to profile the T cell repertoires of several hundred subjects and linked those repertoires to cytomegalovirus serostatus. In addition to the first cohort of 666 subjects, a separate validation cohort of over 90 different subjects was used. To predict cytomegalovirus infection status, the study brought together high-throughput TCR immunosequencing, statistical association of individual TCRs with disease status, and machine learning. To study patterns of TCR occurrence, a later analysis re-analyzed previously published TCR beta repertoires from around 670 donors and added high-resolution HLA genotyping. In the later analysis, no new phenotypic data were used to find candidate immune exposures; instead, reliance was placed on TCR beta sequences and their occurrence across donors. To decide whether each TCR beta V gene segment behaved as functional or pseudogenic, an earlier analysis of some 600 of the donors relied on high-throughput TCR beta sequencing. Donor age, sex, ethnicity and CMV serostatus were compiled alongside the repertoire data. In a later genetic analysis, genome-wide SNP genotypes for about three fifths of the roughly 670 donors were used, and that subset was treated as a discovery cohort. All discovery cohort repertoires had been generated using a single sequencing platform. HLA typing included class I and class II loci at four-digit resolution. Typing coverage differed by locus: A, B, C, DRB1 and DQB1 were typed in roughly 620-640 donors, DQA1 in 500 to 550, DPA1 in approximately 600, and DPB1 in 400 to 480. Roughly 5 DR-DQ haplotypes were handled as single units for association and clustering because linkage in the cohort was strong. On average, around 200,000 unique TCR beta nucleotide sequences were sequenced per donor among some 420 genotyped donors of the cohort, with about 19% of those sequences being non-productive. Results and caveats for the whole study, not just this receptor: According to a later analysis, most CMV-associated TCR beta chains appeared to be HLA-restricted, and the HLA associations seemed to be driven largely by CMV exposure. The authors suggested that the approach could potentially be generalized to other disease states and immunological phenotypes. For the cohort, immune exposure information was limited to CMV serostatus. The presence/absence analyses assumed that sequencing depth was roughly uniform across donors, and that assumption may not be true. Compared with equally common non-associated chains, HLA-associated TCR beta chains in a later analysis were more clonally expanded and had lower generation probabilities. The earlier analysis of approximately 590 of the donors excluded approximately 15 rarely observed V segments, including chromosome 9 orphons, because counts were too low. In a later genetic analysis, fewer N-insertions in productive TCRs were reported among donors in an Asian-associated ancestry cluster than the roughly 710-donor mean. The classifier was reported to diagnose cytomegalovirus status with high specificity and sensitivity in both the original and validation cohorts. Because HLA typing was missing for some donors at each locus, association tests included only the typed subset. Because the 87-base-pair reads could not distinguish some IMGT-functional V segments, including TRBV6-2 and TRBV6-3, those segments were excluded. In the study, around 150 TCR beta chains were listed as associated with cytomegalovirus. Assigning TCR associations to individual alleles was difficult when HLA alleles, especially DR and DQ, strongly co-occurred. A later analysis associated some 17,000 TCR beta sequences with specific HLA alleles at a false discovery rate of 0.05. In vitro tests confirmed that a few of the cytomegalovirus-associated TCR beta chains recognize cytomegalovirus antigens. According to a later analysis, parvovirus B19, influenza, CMV and Epstein-Barr virus appeared linked to several top co-occurrence clusters. In this cohort, only TCR beta chains were sequenced, and detectable features were limited by the absence of alpha or paired-chain data. The sequencing pipeline was judged likely to have produced a cluster of highly shared sequence variants as a technical artifact. A later analysis found that TCR association rates varied across HLA loci, with DRB1 alleles showing the most associated TCRs and HLA-C alleles the fewest. In a later genetic analysis, a missense DCLRE1C variant was associated with V-gene and J-gene trimming of TCR beta chains, and the association was replicated in an independent cohort. A further reported finding was that TCR beta sequences accurately predicted the HLA-A and HLA-B alleles for most subjects in the first cohort. Linkage disequilibrium might explain the correlated functional status among segregating V segments, but an unknown experimental factor could not be ruled out. Most TCR sequences were observed very rarely across donors, whereas some public TCRs were present in many individuals. In an earlier analysis of around 600 of the donors, most TCR beta V segments appeared in productive rearrangements about 87% or about 30% of the time, broadly matching IMGT annotations.

In total, fewer than 750 healthy bone marrow donors made up the cohort. At the time of sampling, all cohort members were nominally healthy, though unrecorded immune exposures were likely present. The donor was CMV seronegative and belonged to the group of over 300 seronegative cohort members. A peripheral blood sample was collected from each donor, and TCR beta sequencing was performed on peripheral blood mononuclear cells. The Qiagen DNeasy Blood Extraction Kit was used to extract genomic DNA from the blood cell samples. Library prep was done by the immunoSEQ multiplex PCR assay. The multiplex PCR relied on a mix of 60 forward primers for TCR Vbeta segments and 13 reverse primers for TCR Jbeta segments. A multiplex PCR assay on genomic DNA amplified the CDR3 region of rearranged TCR beta genes. The amplified TCR beta libraries were sequenced on the Illumina HiSeq System as 87-base-pair reads. The authors' pipeline ran thus. A later analysis tallied roughly 76 million unique TCR beta chains across the 666 repertoires, and around 10 million of those chains were shared by two or more donors. A nearest-neighbor algorithm error-corrected the raw reads and collapsed the reads into unique sequences, merging closely related sequences to remove PCR and sequencing errors. V, D and J gene segments were assigned by aligning CDR3 sequences to IMGT reference sequences. For a sequence to be retained, a match of at least six nucleotides was required to both a V gene segment and a J gene segment. A rearrangement counted as productive if the CDR3 had no stop codons and remained in frame with V and J, and every other rearrangement counted as non-productive. CDR3 was defined according to IMGT convention as the region running from the second conserved V-encoded cysteine to the conserved J-encoded phenylalanine. The earlier analysis of approximately 500 of the donors excluded sequences that lacked an unambiguous match to a single V gene segment. In an earlier analysis of several hundred of the donors, a V segment was called functional when productive rearrangements were above 56.7%, and segregating when the standard deviation between donors exceeded 5%. A statistical classification framework was built for diagnosing cytomegalovirus status from the catalog of TCR beta chain sequences. In a later analysis, V and J genes were assigned by comparing TCR nucleotide sequences against IMGT/GENE-DB human TR gene sequences. A later analysis assigned CDR3 sequences and most-parsimonious VDJ recombination scenarios with the TCRdist pipeline. In a later analysis, each TCR beta chain was defined by its CDR3 amino acid sequence together with its V-gene family, and reads without a unique V-gene family were excluded. In a later analysis, around 650 highly shared, low-generation-probability nucleotide sequences were removed to address suspected cross-contamination and a sequencing artifact. In a later analysis, a clonal expansion index for each public chain was calculated from normalized within-repertoire ranks of inferred template counts. In a later analysis, generation probabilities were computed with a VDJ recombination model fitted to out-of-frame rearrangements, and the resulting probabilities were checked against IGoR. In a later analysis, TCR-TCR, TCR-HLA and TCR-CMV co-occurrence was scored with hypergeometric tests, and a repertoire-size bias correction was applied to TCR pairs. A later analysis estimated false discovery rates by permuting HLA or CMV assignments 20 times. In a later analysis, co-occurring TCRs were grouped using DBSCAN, with TCRdist sequence similarity added in when clustering inside HLA-allele-positive subsets. Repertoires with fewer than 30,000 or more than 120,000 public chains were left out of co-occurrence clustering, as were four to six repertoires with anomalous nucleotide sharing. As stored in TCRdb, this immuneACCESS dataset retains in-frame rearrangements with V and J assigned. A fraction of the clones does not appear; measured against another copy, unresolved V genes explain less than half of the discrepancy, and the remainder lacks a known reason. The V and J calls and the clone size are those of that table, but D and trimming were determined from the DNA. The sample has some 180,000 clones on record, 80% to 85% of them singletons. The top ten hold about 2.2% of the sample.

The V and J genes are TRBV27 and TRBJ1-2, with 7 junctional bases fitting TRBD1. The receptor was derived from a male donor in good health and CMV-seronegative. The sequenced sample was PBMCs. The sequence in DNA is TGTGCCAGCAGTTTAATGAGGGGGCGCTGGTTTGGCTACACCTTC. Its product reads: CASSLMRGRWFGYTF.